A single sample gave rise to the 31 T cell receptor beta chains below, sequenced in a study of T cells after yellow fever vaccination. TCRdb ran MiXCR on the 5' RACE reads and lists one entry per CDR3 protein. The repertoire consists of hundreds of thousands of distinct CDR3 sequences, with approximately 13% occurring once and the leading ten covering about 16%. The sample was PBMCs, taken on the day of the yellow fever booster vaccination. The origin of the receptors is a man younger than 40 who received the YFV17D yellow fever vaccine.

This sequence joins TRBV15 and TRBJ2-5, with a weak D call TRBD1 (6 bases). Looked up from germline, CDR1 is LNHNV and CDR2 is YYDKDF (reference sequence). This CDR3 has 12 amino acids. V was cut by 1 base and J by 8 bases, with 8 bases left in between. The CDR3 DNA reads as TGTGCCACCAGCAGAGGGGGGCCAACCCAGTACTTC. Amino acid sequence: CATSRGGPTQYF.

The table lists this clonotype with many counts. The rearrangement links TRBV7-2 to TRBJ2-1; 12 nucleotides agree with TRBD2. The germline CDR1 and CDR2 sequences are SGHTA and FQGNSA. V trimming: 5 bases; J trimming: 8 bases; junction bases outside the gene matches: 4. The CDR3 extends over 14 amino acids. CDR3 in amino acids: CASSRRLAGDEQFF. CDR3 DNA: TGTGCCAGCAGCAGACGACTAGCGGGAGATGAGCAGTTCTTC.

The CDR3 nucleotides read TGTGCCACCAGCATCAGGGAACACGAGCAGTACTTC. Its translation: CATSIREHEQYF. The V gene is TRBV15, the J gene TRBJ2-7; TRBD1 is a possible D gene (5 bases). V lost 4 bases and J 5 bases, leaving 9 bases between the germline ends. Germline V gives CDR1 LNHNV, CDR2 YYDKDF (reference sequence). This CDR3 is 12 amino acids long.

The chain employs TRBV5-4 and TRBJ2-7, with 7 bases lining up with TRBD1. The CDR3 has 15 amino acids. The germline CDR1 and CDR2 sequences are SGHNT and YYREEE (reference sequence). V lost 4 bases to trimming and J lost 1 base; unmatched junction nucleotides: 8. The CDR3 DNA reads TGTGCCAGCAGCCACCGGGACAGCAGATCCTACGAGCAGTACTTC. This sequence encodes CASSHRDSRSYEQYF.

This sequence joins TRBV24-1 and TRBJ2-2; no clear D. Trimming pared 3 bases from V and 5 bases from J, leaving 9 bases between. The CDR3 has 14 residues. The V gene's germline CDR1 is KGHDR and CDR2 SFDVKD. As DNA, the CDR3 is TGTGCCACCAGTGATCCCTTAGGAACCGGGGAGCTGTTTTTT. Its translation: CATSDPLGTGELFF.

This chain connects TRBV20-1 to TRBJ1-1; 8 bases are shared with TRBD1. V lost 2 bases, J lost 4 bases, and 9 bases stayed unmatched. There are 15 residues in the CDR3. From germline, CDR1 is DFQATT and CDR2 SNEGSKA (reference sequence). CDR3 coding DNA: TGCAGTGCTAGAAGAACAGGGGGTGTGGGCACTGAAGCTTTCTTT. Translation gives CSARRTGGVGTEAFF.

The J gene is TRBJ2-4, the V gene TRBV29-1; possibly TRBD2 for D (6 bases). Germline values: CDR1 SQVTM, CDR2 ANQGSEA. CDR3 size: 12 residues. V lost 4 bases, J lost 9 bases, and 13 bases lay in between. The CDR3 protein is CSVGDSGTIQYF. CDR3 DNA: TGCAGCGTTGGGGACTCAGGAACCATTCAGTACTTC.

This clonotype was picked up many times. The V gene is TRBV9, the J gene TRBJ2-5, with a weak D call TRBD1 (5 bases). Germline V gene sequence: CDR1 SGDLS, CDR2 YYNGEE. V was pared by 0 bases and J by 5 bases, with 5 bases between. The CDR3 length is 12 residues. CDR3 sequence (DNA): TGTGCCAGCAGCGTAGAGGGGGAGACCCAGTACTTC. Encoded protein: CASSVEGETQYF.

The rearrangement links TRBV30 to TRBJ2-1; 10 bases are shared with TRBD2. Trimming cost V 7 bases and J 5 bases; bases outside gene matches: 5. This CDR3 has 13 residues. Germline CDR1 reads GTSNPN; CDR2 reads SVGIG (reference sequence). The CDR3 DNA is TGTGCCTTACTAGCGGGAAGAAACAATGAGCAGTTCTTC. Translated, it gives CALLAGRNNEQFF.

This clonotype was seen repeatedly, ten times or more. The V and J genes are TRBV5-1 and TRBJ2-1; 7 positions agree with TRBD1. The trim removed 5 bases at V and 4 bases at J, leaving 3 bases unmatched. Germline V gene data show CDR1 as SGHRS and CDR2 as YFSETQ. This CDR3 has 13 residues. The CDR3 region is CASSTGQYNEQFF. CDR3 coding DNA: TGCGCCAGCAGTACGGGACAGTACAATGAGCAGTTCTTC.

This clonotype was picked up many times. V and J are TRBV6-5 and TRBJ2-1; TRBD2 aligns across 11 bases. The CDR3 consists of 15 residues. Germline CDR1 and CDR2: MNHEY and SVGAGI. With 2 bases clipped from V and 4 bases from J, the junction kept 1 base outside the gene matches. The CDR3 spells CASSYGTSGYNEQFF. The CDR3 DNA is TGTGCCAGCAGTTACGGGACTAGCGGATACAATGAGCAGTTCTTC.

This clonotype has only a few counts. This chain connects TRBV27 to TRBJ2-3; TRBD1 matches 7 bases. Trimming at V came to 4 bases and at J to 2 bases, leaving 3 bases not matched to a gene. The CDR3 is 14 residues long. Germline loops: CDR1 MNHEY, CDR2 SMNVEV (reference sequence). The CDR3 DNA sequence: TGTGCCAGCAGTTGGGGACAGATCACAGATACGCAGTATTTT. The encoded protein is CASSWGQITDTQYF.

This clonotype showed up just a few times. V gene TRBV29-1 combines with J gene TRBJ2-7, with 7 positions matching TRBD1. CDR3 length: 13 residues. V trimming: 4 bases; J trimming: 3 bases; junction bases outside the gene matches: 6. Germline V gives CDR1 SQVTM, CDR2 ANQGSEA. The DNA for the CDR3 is TGCAGCGTTGGAAGGGGGCTCAACTACGAGCAGTACTTC. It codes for CSVGRGLNYEQYF.

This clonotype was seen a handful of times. The CDR3: CASSAGTGMEQYF. CDR3 nucleotides: TGTGCCAGCAGCGCCGGGACCGGTATGGAGCAGTACTTC. The rearrangement uses TRBV9 and TRBJ2-7; D may match TRBD1 or TRBD2 (5 bases each). CDR3 length: 13 residues. CDR1 SGDLS and CDR2 YYNGEE come from the germline V gene. Between the trimmed V and J ends, which lost 3 bases and 7 bases, there was a span of 14 bases.

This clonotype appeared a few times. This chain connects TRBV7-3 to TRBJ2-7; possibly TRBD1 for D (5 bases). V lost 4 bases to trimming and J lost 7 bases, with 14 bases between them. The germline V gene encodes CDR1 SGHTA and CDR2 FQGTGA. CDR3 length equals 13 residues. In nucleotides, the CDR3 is TGTGCCAGCAGCTCAGGGCCCGCGCGGGAGCAGTACTTC. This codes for CASSSGPAREQYF.

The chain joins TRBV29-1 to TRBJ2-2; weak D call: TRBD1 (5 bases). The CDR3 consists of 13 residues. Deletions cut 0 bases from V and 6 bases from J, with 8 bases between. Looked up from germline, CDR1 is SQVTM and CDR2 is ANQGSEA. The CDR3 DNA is TGCAGCGTTGAAGAGGACATACCCGGGGAGCTGTTTTTT. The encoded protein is CSVEEDIPGELFF.

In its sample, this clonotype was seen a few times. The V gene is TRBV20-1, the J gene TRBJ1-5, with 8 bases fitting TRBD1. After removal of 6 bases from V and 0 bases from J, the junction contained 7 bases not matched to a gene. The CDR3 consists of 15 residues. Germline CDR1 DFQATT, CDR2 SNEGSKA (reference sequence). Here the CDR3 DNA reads TGCAGTGCAATCCCAGGGGGCTATAGCAATCAGCCCCAGCATTTT. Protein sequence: CSAIPGGYSNQPQHF.

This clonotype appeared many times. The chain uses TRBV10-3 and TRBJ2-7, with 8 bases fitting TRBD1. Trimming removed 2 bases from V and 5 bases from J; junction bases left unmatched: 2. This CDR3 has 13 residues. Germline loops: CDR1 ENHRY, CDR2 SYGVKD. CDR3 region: CAISEQGAHEQYF. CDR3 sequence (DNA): TGTGCCATCAGTGAGCAGGGGGCCCACGAGCAGTACTTC.

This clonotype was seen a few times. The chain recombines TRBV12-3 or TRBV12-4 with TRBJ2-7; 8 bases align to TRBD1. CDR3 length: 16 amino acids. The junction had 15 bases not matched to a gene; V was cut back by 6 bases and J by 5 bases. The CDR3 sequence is CASSPGLGQGDDEQYF. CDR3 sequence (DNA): TGTGCCAGCAGCCCAGGCCTCGGACAGGGAGACGACGAGCAGTACTTC.

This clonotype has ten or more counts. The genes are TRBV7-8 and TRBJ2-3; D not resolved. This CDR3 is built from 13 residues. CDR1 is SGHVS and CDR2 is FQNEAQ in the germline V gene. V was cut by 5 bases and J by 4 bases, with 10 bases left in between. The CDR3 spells CASSPPPADTQYF. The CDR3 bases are TGTGCCAGCAGCCCGCCCCCGGCAGATACGCAGTATTTT.

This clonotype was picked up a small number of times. This CDR3 reads CASSYSASGRINEQFF. As DNA, the CDR3 is TGTGCCAGCAGTTACTCGGCTAGCGGGAGGATCAATGAGCAGTTCTTC. This sequence joins TRBV6-2 or TRBV6-3 and TRBJ2-1; TRBD2 matches at 11 bases. The length of the CDR3 is 16 residues. The ends lost 0 bases at V and 6 bases at J; junction bases unmatched: 4. CDR1 MNHEY and CDR2 SVGEGT come from the germline V gene.

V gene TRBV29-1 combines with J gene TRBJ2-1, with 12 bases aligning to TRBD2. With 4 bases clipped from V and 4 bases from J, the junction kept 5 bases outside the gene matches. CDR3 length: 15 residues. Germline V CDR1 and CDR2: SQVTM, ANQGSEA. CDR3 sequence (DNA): TGCAGCGTTGTCAGACTAGCGGGAGTGTACAATGAGCAGTTCTTC. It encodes CSVVRLAGVYNEQFF.

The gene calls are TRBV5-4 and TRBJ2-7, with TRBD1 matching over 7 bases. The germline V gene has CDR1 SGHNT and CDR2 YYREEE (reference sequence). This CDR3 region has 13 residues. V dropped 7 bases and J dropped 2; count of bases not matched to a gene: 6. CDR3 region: CASLDRDTYEQYF. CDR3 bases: TGTGCCAGCCTCGACAGGGACACCTACGAGCAGTACTTC.

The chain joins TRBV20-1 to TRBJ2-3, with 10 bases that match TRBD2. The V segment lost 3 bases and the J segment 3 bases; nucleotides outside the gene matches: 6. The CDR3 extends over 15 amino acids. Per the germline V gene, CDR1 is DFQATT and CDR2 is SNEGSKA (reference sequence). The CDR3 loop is CSASPRTSGTDTQYF. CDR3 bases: TGCAGTGCTAGTCCTAGGACTAGCGGAACAGATACGCAGTATTTT.

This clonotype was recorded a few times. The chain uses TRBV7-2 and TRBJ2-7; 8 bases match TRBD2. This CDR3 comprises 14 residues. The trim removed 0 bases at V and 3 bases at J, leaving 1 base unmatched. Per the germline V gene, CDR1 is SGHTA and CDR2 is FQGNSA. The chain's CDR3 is CASSLARGVYEQYF. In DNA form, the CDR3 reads TGTGCCAGCAGCTTAGCGCGGGGGGTCTACGAGCAGTACTTC.

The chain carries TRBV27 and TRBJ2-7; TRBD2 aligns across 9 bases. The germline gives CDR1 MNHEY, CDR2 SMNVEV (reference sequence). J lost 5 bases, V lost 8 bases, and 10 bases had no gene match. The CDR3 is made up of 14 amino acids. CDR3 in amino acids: CASASGISTHEQYF. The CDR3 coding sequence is TGTGCCAGCGCTAGCGGGATCTCAACCCACGAGCAGTACTTC.

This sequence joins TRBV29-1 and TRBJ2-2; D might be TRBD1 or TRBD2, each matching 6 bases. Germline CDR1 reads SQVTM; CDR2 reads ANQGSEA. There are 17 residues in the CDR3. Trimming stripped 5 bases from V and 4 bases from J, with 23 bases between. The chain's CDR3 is CSVTRFGGQGGTGELFF. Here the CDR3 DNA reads TGCAGCGTTACCCGATTTGGGGGCCAGGGAGGCACCGGGGAGCTGTTTTTT.

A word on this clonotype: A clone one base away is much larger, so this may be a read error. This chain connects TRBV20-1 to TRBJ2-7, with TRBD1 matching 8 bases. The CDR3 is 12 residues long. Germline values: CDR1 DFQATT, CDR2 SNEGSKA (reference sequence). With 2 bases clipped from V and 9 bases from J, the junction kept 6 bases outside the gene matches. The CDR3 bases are TGCAGTGCTAGAAAACAGGGGGACGGGCAGTACTTC. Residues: CSARKQGDGQYF.

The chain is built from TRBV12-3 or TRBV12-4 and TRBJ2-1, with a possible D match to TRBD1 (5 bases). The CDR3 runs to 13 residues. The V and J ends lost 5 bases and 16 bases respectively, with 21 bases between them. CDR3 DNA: TGTGCCAGCAGTACCCAGGACAACCGCTATTCCTTCTTC. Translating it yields CASSTQDNRYSFF.

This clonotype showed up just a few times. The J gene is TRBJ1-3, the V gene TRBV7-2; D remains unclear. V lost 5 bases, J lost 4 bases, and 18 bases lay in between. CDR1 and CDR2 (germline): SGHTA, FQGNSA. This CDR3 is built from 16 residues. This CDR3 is CASSPRVVAVGNTIYF. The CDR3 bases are TGTGCCAGCAGCCCACGGGTTGTGGCGGTCGGAAACACCATATATTTT. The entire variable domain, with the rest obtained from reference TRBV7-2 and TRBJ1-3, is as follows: GAGVSQSPSNKVTEKGKDVELRCDPISGHTALYWYRQSLGQGLEFLIYFQGNSAPDKSGLPSDRFSAERTGGSVSTLTIQRTQQEDSAVYLCASSPRVVAVGNTIYFGEGSWLTVV.

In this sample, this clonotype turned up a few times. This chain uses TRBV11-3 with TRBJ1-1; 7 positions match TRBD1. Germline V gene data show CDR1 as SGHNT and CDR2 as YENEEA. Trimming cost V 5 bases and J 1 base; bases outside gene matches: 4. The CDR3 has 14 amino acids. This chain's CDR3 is CASSHRGPNTEAFF. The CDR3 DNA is TGTGCCAGCAGCCACAGGGGCCCGAACACTGAAGCTTTCTTT.